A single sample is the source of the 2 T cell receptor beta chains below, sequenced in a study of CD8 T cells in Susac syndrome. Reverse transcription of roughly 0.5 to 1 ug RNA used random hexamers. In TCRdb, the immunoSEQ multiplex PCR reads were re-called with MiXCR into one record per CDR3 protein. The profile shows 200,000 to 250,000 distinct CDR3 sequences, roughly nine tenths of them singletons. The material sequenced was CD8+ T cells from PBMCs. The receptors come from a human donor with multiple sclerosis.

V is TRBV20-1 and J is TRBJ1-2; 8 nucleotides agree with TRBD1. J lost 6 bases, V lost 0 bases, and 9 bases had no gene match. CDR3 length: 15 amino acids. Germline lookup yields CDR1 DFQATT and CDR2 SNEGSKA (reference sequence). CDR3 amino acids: CSARETGEKRDGYTF. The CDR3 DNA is TGCAGTGCTAGAGAGACAGGGGAAAAGAGGGATGGCTACACCTTC.

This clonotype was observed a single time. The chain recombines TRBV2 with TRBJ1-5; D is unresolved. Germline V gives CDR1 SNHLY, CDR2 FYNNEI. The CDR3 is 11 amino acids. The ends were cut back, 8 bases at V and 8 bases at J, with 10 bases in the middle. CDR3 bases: TGTGCCAGCGGGCAGCAGGAGCCCCAGCATTTT. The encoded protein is CASGQQEPQHF.